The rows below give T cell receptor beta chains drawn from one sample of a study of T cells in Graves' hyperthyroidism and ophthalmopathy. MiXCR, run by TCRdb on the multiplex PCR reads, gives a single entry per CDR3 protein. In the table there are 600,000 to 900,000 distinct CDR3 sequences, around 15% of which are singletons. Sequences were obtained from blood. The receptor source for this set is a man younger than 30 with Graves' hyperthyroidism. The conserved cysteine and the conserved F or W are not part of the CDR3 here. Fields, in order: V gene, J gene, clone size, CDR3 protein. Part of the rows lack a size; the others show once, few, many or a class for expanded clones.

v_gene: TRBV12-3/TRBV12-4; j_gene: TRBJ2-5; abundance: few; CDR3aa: ASSLSDRGHETQY
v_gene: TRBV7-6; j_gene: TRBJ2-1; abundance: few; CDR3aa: ASSLVGQGADEQF
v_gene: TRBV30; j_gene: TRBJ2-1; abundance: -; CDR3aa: AWSVQHGYNEQF
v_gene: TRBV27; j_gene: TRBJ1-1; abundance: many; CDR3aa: ASSYRQENTEAF
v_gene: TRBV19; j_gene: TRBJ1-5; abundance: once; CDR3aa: ATSDSGTPNQPQH
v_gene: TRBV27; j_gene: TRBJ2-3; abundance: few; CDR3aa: ASSSLRSTADTQY
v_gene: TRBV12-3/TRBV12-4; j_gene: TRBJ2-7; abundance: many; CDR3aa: ASSLDTRTTY
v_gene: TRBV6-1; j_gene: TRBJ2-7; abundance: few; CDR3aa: ASSEGLWREAYEQY
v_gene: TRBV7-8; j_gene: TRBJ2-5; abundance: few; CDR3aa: ASSLSRTGGGGETQY
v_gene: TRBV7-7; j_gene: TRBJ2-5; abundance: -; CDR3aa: ASSYSGTGGQETQY
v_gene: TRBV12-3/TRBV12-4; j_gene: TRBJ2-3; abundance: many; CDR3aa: ASSTAGVVAPDTQY
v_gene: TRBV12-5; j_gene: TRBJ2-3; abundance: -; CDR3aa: ASGVFSGSQDTQY
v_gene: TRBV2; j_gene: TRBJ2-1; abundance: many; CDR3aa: ASRPDGTQYNEQF
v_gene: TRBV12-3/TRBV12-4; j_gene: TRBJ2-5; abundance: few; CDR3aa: ASGKDGRQETQY
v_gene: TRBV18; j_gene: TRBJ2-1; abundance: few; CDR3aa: ASSPPGLAGLNEQF
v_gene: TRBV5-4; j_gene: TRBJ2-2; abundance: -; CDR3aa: ASSQDWEAGELF
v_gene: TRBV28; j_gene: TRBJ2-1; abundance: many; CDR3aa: AADSGTGFEQF
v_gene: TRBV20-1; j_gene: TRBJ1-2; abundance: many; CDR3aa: SARDDRGSYGYT
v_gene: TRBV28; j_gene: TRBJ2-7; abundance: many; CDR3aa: ASSPTGGNEQY
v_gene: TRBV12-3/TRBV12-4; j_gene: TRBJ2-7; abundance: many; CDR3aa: ASSPQGKGSYEQY
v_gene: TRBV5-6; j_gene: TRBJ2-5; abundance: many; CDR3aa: ASTLGLSQETQY
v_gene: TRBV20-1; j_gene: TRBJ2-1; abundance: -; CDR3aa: SARATGRGSYDEQF
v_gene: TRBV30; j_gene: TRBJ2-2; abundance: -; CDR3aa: AWSPRTGRTGEPF
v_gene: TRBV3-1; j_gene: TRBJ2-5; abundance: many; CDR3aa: ASRRAGGGETQY
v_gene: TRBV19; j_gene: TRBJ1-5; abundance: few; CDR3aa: ASTLTGGFHQPQH
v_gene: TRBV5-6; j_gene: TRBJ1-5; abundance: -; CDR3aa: ASSFFGRNQPQH
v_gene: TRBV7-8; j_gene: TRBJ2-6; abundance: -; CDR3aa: ASSLGEPGANVLT
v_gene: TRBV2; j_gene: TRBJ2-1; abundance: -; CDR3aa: ASKTGRPNNEQF
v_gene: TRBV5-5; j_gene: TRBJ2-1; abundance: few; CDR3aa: ASSNPRAATYNEQF
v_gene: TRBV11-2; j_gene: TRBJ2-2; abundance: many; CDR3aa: ASSLRRDGELF
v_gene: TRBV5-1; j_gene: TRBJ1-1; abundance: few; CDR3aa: ASSTGLLNTEAF
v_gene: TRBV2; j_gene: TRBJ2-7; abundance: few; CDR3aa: ASSGQGIKNYEQY
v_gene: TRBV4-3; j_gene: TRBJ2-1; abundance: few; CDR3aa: ASSQEWGSQHEQF
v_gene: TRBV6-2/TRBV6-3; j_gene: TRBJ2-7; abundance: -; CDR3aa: ASSYGGQIYKQY
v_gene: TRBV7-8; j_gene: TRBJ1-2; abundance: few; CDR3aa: ASSLAAGYGYT
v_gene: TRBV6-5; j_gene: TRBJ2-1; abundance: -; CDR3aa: ASSYSRASSYNEQF
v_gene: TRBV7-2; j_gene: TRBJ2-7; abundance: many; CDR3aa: ASSSGAGNPYEQY
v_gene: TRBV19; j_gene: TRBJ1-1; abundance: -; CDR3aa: ASSGSRNTEAF
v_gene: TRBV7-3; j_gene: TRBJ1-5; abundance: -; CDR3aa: ASSFGPQDYQPQH
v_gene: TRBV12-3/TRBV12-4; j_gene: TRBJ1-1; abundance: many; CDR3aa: ASRPQGTNTEAF
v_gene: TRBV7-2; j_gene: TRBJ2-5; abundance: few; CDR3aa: ASSRRTSGSGGQETQY
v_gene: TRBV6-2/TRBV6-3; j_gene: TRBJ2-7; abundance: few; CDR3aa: ASGVRLVSYEQY
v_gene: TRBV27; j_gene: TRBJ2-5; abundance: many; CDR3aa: ASSGGGSYQETQY
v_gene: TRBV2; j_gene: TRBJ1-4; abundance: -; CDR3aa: ASSRIQGLGEKLF
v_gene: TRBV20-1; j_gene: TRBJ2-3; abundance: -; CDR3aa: SARSSGVNIRTDTQY
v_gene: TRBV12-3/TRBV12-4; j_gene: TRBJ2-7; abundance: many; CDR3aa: ASGSGGSYEQY
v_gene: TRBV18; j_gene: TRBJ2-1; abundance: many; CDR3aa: ASSPQRNEQF
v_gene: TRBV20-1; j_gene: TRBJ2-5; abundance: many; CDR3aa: SALDRAQETQY
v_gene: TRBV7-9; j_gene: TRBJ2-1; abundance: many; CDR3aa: ASSLQNNEQF
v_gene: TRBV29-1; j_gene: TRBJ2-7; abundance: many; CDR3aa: SVAAVQDEQY
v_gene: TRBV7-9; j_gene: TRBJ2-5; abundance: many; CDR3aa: ASSLEGIETQY
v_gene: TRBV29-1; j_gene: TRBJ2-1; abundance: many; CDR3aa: SVEGHGEQF
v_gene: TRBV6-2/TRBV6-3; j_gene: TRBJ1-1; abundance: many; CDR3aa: ASSYPWDEAF
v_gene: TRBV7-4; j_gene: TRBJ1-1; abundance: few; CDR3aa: ASSLGPGYTEAF
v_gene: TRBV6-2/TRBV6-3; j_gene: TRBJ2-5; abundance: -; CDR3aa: ASSTRVTQY
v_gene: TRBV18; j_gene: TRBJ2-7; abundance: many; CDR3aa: ASSPRGQDYEQY
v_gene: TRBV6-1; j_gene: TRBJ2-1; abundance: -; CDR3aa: ASRLGENEQF